The 6 T cell receptor beta chains below were found in one sample sequenced in a study of cytomegalovirus exposure and HLA in healthy donors. The method was immunoSEQ multiplex PCR; TCRdb's version includes in-frame clones alone and lacks a portion of them. There are tens of thousands of clones in the sample; 85% to 95% occur only once, and more than 0.65% lies in the top ten. Sequences were obtained from PBMCs. The receptors stem from a woman in her late teens or twenties in good health and CMV-seronegative.

The chain has TRBV19 and TRBJ2-7; no clear D. The CDR3 has 14 amino acids. V was shortened by 6 bases and J by 5 bases, with 17 bases between the two germline ends. The germline CDR1 and CDR2 sequences are LNHDA and SQIVND (reference sequence). CDR3 DNA: TGTGCCAGTAGAAATCCCGAGAGGTTGGACGAGCAGTACTTC. This translates into CASRNPERLDEQYF.

The chain has TRBV15 and TRBJ2-6; 7 bases line up with TRBD1. Trimming at V came to 1 base and at J to 0 bases, leaving 0 bases not matched to a gene. Germline V gene lookup returns CDR1 LNHNV and CDR2 YYDKDF (reference sequence). This CDR3 contains 16 residues. CDR3 sequence reads: CATSRAGGSGANVLTF. The CDR3 DNA is TGTGCCACCAGCAGAGCAGGGGGCTCTGGGGCCAACGTCCTGACTTTC.

The V gene is TRBV6-5, the J gene TRBJ2-7, with D uncertain. The V gene's germline CDR1 is MNHEY and CDR2 SVGAGI. This CDR3 region has 13 residues. The V and J ends lost 2 bases and 3 bases respectively, with 8 bases between them. This CDR3 is CASSYGRNYEQYF. CDR3 sequence (DNA): TGTGCCAGCAGTTACGGGCGCAACTACGAGCAGTACTTC.

This chain uses TRBV11-2 with TRBJ2-3, with 8 bases identical to TRBD2. This CDR3 has 16 residues. The V and J ends lost 4 bases and 0 bases, in that order; junction bases with no gene match: 6. CDR1 SGHAT and CDR2 FQNNGV come from the germline V gene. The CDR3 bases are TGTGCCAGCAGCTCCCTAGCGGGCCCTAGCACAGATACGCAGTATTTT. It translates to CASSSLAGPSTDTQYF. Based on the CDR3 plus reference TRBV11-2 and TRBJ2-3, the full variable domain is EAGVAQSPRYKIIEKRQSVAFWCNPISGHATLYWYQQILGQGPKLLIQFQNNGVVDDSQLPKDRFSAERLKGVDSTLKIQPAKLEDSAVYLCASSSLAGPSTDTQYFGPGTRLTVL.

V and J are TRBV7-2 and TRBJ1-5; D is uncertain. The CDR3 extends over 17 amino acids. In germline, CDR1 is SGHTA, CDR2 FQGNSA. V lost 6 bases and J 0 bases, leaving 18 bases between the germline ends. CDR3 nucleotide sequence: TGTGCCAGCAGTAACACCTTGTCGGGAGATAGCAATCAGCCCCAGCATTTT. Translated, it gives CASSNTLSGDSNQPQHF.

Only one count was recorded for this clone. V usage is TRBV19 and J usage is TRBJ1-2; D may be TRBD1 (6 bases). CDR3 length: 16 residues. CDR1 LNHDA and CDR2 SQIVND come from the germline V gene (reference sequence). With 5 bases removed from V and 0 bases from J, the gap between germline ends came to 16 bases. The CDR3 DNA follows: TGTGCCAGTAGTTTGGGGGCCGGGGATGCTAACTATGGCTACACCTTC. This encodes CASSLGAGDANYGYTF.